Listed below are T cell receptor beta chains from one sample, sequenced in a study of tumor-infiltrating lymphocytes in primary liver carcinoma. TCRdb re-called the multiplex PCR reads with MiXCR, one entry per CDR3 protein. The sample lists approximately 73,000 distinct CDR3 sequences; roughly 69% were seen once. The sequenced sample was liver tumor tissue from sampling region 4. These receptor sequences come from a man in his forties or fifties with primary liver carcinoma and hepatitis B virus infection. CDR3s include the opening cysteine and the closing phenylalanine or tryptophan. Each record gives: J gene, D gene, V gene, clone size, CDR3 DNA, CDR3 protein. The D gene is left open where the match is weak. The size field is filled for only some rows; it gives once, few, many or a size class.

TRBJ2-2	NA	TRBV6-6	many	TGTGCCAGCAGTTACACCGTAGGGACCGGGGAGCTGTTTTTT	CASSYTVGTGELFF
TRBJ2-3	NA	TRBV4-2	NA	TGTGCCAGCACCCAGGAGGGAGTGGGAGAAAACACAGATACGCAGTATTTT	CASTQEGVGENTDTQYF
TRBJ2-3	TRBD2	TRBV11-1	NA	TGTGCCAGCAGCCTCGGGACTACAACACAAACAGGTACGCAGTATTTT	CASSLGTTTQTGTQYF
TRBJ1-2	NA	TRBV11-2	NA	TGTGGCAGCAGCATAGGTGGTGCAGGTACCCTCTATGGCTACACCTTC	CGSSIGGAGTLYGYTF
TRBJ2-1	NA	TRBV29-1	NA	TGTAGAGTGGGGCCTCCTTCCAGCTCCTACAATGTGCAGTTCTTC	CRVGPPSSSYNVQFF
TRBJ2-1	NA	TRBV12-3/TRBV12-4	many	TGTGCCAGCAGTTTAGAAGTGGTGTACAGCTCCTACAATGAGCAGTTCTTC	CASSLEVVYSSYNEQFF
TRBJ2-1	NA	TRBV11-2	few	TGTACCAGCAGGCGCGCAATCCGGATCCGGACAAGAGTCCAGGATGAGCAGTTCTTT	CTSRRAIRIRTRVQDEQFF
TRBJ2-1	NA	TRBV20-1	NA	TGCAGTGCTGGGGGGACCGGGACACTCAATGAGCAGTTCTTC	CSAGGTGTLNEQFF
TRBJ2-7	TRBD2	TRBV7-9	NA	TGTGCCAACAGCTTAGAAATAGGCCTAGCGGGCACCTACGAGCAGTACTTC	CANSLEIGLAGTYEQYF
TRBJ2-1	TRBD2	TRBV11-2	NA	TGTGACAGTAGCTTTCGACTAGCGGGAGATTTCAAAGAGCAGTTCTTC	CDSSFRLAGDFKEQFF